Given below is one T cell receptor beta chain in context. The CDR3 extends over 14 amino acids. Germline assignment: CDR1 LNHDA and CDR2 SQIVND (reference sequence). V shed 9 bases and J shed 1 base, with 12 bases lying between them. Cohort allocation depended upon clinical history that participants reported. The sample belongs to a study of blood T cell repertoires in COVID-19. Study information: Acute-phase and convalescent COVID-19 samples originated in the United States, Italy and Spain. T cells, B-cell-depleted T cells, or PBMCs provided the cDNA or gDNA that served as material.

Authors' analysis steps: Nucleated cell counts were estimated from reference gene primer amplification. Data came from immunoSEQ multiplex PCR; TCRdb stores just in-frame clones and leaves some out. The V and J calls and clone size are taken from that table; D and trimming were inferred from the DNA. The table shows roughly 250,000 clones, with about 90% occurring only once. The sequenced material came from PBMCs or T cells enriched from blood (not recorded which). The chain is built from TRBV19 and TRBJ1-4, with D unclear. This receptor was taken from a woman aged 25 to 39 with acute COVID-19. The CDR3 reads CASALPGTNEKLFF. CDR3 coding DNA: TGTGCCAGCGCCCTTCCGGGAACTAATGAAAAACTGTTTTTT.